The clone carrying this T cell receptor beta chain was observed a single time. The sample belongs to a study of T cell responses to AZD1222 COVID-19 vaccine. V gave up 4 bases and J gave up 9 bases, with 7 bases separating them. Germline CDR1 MDHEN, CDR2 SYDVKM. CDR3 length equals 12 residues. Produced via immunoSEQ multiplex PCR; TCRdb's table is partial and in-frame only. The sample lists about 120,000 clones, roughly 91% seen once, with less than 4.5% in the top ten. V usage is TRBV28 and J usage is TRBJ1-6; D is perhaps TRBD1 (5 bases). The source of this sequence is an adult in good health. Here the sequenced sample was peripheral blood, taken on day 0 of MenACWY control vaccination. The CDR3 loop is CASSSGTSPLHF. The CDR3 region has the DNA TGTGCCAGCAGTTCTGGGACTTCACCCCTCCACTTT.